This TCR beta chain was found in a study of T cell repertoires in cytomegalovirus infection. For the study at large: Public signatures in TCR beta pointed to CMV infection and matching HLA type. General observations from the study: Using cumulative public TCR beta family frequency, the authors identified those who carried CMV together with the relevant HLA. Across the ex vivo response, the dominant clonotypes were HLA-C-restricted CMV-specific TCR beta clonotypes.

The CDR3 runs to 16 residues. With V trimmed by 4 bases and J by 3 bases, 8 bases remained unmatched. Germline lookup yields CDR1 SGHNT and CDR2 YYREEE (reference sequence). From the reads, TCRdb called clonotypes with MiXCR, one entry per CDR3 protein. The sample consists of approximately 500,000 distinct CDR3 sequences, approximately 10% of them appearing once. This clonotype was detected many times. Its specificity is unknown. Source material: PBMCs. This chain uses TRBV5-4 with TRBJ2-5; TRBD1 aligns across 11 bases. The clonotype comes from a human donor in good health (CMV status not recorded). Some clones in this sample may be carry-over from other donors' samples. The CDR3 region has the DNA TGTGCCAGCAGCAGGTTCGGGACAGGGGGAGAAGAGACCCAGTACTTC. This sequence encodes CASSRFGTGGEETQYF.